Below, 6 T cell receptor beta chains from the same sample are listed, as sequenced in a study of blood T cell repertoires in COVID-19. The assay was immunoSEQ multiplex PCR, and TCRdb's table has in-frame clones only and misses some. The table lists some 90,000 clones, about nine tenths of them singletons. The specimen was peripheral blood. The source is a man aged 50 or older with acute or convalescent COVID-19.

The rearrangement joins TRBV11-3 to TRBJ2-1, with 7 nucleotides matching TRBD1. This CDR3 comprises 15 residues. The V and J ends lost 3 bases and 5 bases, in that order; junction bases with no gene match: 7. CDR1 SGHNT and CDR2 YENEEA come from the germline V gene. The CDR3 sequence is CASSFSGTVNNEQFF. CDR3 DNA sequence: TGTGCCAGCAGCTTTTCTGGGACAGTAAACAATGAGCAGTTCTTC.

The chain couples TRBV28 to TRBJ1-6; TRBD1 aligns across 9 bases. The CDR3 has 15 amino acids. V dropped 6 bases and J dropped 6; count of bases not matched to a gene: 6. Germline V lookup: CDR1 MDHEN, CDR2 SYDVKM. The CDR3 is CASRPQGAGNSPLHF. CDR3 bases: TGTGCCAGCAGGCCACAGGGGGCGGGTAATTCACCCCTCCACTTT.

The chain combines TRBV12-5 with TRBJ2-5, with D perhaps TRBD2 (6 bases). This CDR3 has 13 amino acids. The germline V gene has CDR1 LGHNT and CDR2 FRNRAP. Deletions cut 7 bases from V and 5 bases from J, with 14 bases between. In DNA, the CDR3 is TGTGCTAGTGCCCGACTAGGCTTCGAGACCCAGTACTTC. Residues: CASARLGFETQYF. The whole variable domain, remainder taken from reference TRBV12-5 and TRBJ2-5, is DARVTQTPRHKVTEMGQEVTMRCQPILGHNTVFWYRQTMMQGLELLAYFRNRAPLDDSGMPKDRFSAEMPDATLATLKIQPSEPRDSAVYFCASARLGFETQYFGPGTRLLVL.

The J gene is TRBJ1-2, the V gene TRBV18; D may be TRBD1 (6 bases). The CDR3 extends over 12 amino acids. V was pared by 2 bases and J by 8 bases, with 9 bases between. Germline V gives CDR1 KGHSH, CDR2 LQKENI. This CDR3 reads CASSPGGWGYTF. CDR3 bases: TGTGCCAGCTCACCAGGGGGCTGGGGCTACACCTTC.

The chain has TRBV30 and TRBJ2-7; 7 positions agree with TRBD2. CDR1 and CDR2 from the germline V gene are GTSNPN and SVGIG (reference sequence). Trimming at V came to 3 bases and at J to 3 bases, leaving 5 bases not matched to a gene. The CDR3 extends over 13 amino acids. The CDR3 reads CAWSFGGNYEQYF. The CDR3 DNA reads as TGTGCCTGGAGCTTCGGGGGGAACTACGAGCAGTACTTC.

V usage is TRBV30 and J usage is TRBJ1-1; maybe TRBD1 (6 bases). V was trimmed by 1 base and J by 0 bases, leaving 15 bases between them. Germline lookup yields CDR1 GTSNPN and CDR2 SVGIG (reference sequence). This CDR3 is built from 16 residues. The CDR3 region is CAWSGGVTGVNTEAFF. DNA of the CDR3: TGTGCCTGGAGTGGGGGAGTGACAGGAGTGAACACTGAAGCTTTCTTT. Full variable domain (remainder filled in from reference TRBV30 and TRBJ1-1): SQTIHQWPATLVQPVGSPLSLECTVEGTSNPNLYWYRQAAGRGLQLLFYSVGIGQISSEVPQNLSASRPQDRQFILSSKKLLLSDSGFYLCAWSGGVTGVNTEAFFGQGTRLTVV.